This T cell receptor (beta chain) was recovered during a study of CD8 T cells in Susac syndrome. When the RNA was reverse transcribed, random hexamers were used with an input of roughly 0.45 to 1 ug. TCRdb redid the calling of the immunoSEQ multiplex PCR reads with MiXCR, one entry per CDR3 protein. The table has about 150,000 distinct CDR3 sequences, 90% to 95% seen once. The multiple sclerosis control group was made up of treatment-naive patients with stable or active relapsing-remitting disease. FACS was used to enrich TEMRA cells, whereas the CD8+ and CD4+ T cells were obtained by negative isolation. This CDR3 comprises 14 residues. Germline V gives CDR1 DFQATT, CDR2 SNEGSKA (reference sequence). V lost 3 bases, J lost 3 bases, and 14 bases lay in between.

The receptor was isolated from a human donor with multiple sclerosis. Sequenced input: CD4+ T cells from PBMCs. The V call is TRBV20-1, the J call TRBJ1-1, with a weak D call TRBD1 (6 bases). In DNA, the CDR3 is TGCAGTGCTAGGGCAGGGGCCTTTGACACTGAAGCTTTCTTT. Its protein is CSARAGAFDTEAFF.